This TCR beta chain was recorded in a study of blood T cell repertoires in COVID-19. For the study at large: Both acute and convalescent COVID-19 samples were obtained from the United States, Italy and Spain. T cells, B-cell-depleted T cells, or PBMCs supplied cDNA or gDNA.

The CDR3 is 15 residues long. V was clipped by 3 bases and J by 2 bases, with 11 bases between them. Germline V gene sequence: CDR1 SGDLS, CDR2 YYNGEE. Authors' analysis steps: How many nucleated cells were present was estimated from reference gene primer amplification. Clones were sequenced by immunoSEQ multiplex PCR, and TCRdb holds only the in-frame ones, with some missing. V, J and clone size are taken as reported in that table, and D and trimming were inferred from the DNA itself. The profile shows roughly 30,000 clones, less than 80% of them singletons. What was sequenced was peripheral blood. The genes are TRBV9 and TRBJ2-2, with a weak D call TRBD1 (7 bases). The sequence was collected from a man between 65 and 85 years old with acute or convalescent COVID-19. CDR3 sequence (DNA): TGTGCCAGCAGCGAGACAGGGACTAACACCGGGGAGCTGTTTTTT. Translated: CASSETGTNTGELFF.